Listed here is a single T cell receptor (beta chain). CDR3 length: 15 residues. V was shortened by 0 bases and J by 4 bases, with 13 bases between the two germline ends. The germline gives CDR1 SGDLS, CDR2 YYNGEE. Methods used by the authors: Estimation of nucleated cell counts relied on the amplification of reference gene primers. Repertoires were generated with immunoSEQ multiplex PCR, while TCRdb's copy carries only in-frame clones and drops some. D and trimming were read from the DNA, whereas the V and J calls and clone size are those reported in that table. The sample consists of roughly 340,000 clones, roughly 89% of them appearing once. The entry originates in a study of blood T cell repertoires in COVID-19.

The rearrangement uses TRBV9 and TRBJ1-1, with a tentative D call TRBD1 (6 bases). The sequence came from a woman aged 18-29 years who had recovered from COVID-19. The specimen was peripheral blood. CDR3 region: CASSVAGGGGTEAFF. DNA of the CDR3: TGTGCCAGCAGCGTAGCCGGGGGCGGGGGCACTGAAGCTTTCTTT.